What follows are 21 T cell receptor beta chains derived from one specimen sequenced in a study of blood T cell repertoires in COVID-19. The method was immunoSEQ multiplex PCR; TCRdb's version includes in-frame clones alone and lacks a portion of them. This repertoire shows over 25,000 clones, approximately 80% found once; its top ten account for under 45%. Sequenced: peripheral blood. The receptors come from a woman of 80 years or more with acute or convalescent COVID-19.

The genes are TRBV5-6 and TRBJ2-2; TRBD2 is a possible D gene (5 bases). Per the germline V gene, CDR1 is SGHDT and CDR2 is YYEEEE. V gave up 2 bases and J gave up 2 bases, with 10 bases separating them. CDR3 length equals 15 residues. For the CDR3, the DNA is TGTGCCAGCAGCTTTTGGCGGACTAACACCGGGGAGCTGTTTTTT. Its translation is CASSFWRTNTGELFF.

Here the CDR3 reads CASSVGPGLLSGYGYTF. The CDR3 DNA sequence: TGTGCCAGTAGCGTGGGGCCTGGTCTTCTCTCCGGCTATGGCTACACCTTC. The chain carries TRBV19 and TRBJ1-2; tentative D call: TRBD1 (5 bases). CDR3 length: 17 residues. V was clipped by 6 bases and J by 4 bases, with 24 bases between them. Germline CDR1 is LNHDA and CDR2 is SQIVND (reference sequence).

The rearrangement links TRBV10-3 to TRBJ1-2, with 9 positions matching TRBD1. Germline assignment: CDR1 ENHRY and CDR2 SYGVKD. The CDR3 is 16 residues long. Unmatched junction bases numbered 4, after V lost 0 bases and J lost 2 bases. DNA of the CDR3: TGTGCCATCAGTGAGTCACTGGACAGGGGCAACTATGGCTACACCTTC. Translation gives CAISESLDRGNYGYTF.

V is TRBV28 and J is TRBJ1-1; possibly TRBD1 for D (6 bases). The CDR3 contains 12 residues. Trimming pared 7 bases from V and 5 bases from J, leaving 11 bases between. CDR1 and CDR2 from the germline V gene are MDHEN and SYDVKM. CDR3: CASKSGVTEAFF. Written as DNA, the CDR3 is TGTGCCAGCAAATCAGGGGTGACTGAAGCTTTCTTT.

The chain is built from TRBV1 and TRBJ2-7; the table names TRBD2, a call not compared with the DNA. TRBV1 is a known pseudogene. The CDR3 extends over 16 amino acids. The CDR3 nucleotides are TGCACCAGCAGCCCTCTTAGCGGGAGGGCCGTCTACGAGCAGTACTTC. Translated: CTSSPLSGRAVYEQYF.

The chain is built from TRBV12-5 and TRBJ1-1; D gene unclear. Per germline, CDR1 LGHNT and CDR2 FRNRAP. The germline V and J ends were trimmed by 6 bases and 5 bases, with 4 bases remaining between them. The CDR3 contains 10 residues. In nucleotides, the CDR3 is TGTGCTAGTGGCCGGACTGAAGCTTTCTTT. This codes for CASGRTEAFF.

The V call is TRBV30, the J call TRBJ1-3; D gene unclear. Per germline, CDR1 GTSNPN and CDR2 SVGIG (reference sequence). V shed 4 bases and J shed 2 bases, with 6 bases lying between them. The CDR3 consists of 12 residues. The CDR3 sequence is CAWTVPGNTIYF. CDR3 nucleotides: TGTGCCTGGACGGTCCCTGGAAACACCATATATTTT.

J is TRBJ1-4 and V is TRBV7-6, with D maybe TRBD1 (5 bases). This CDR3 region has 15 residues. Trimming removed 2 bases from V and 6 bases from J, with 13 bases in between. The germline CDR1 and CDR2 sequences are SGHVS and FNYEAQ. The CDR3 is CASSLRGRADEKLFF. DNA for the CDR3: TGTGCCAGCAGCTTAAGGGGAAGAGCCGATGAAAAACTGTTTTTT.

The chain links TRBV18 to TRBJ2-5; a weak D match, TRBD1 (7 bases). Germline V gene lookup returns CDR1 KGHSH and CDR2 LQKENI. There are 15 residues in the CDR3. Trimming stripped 2 bases from V and 3 bases from J, with 13 bases between. This CDR3 is CASSPNGRGEETQYF. In DNA form, the CDR3 reads TGTGCCAGCTCACCAAATGGCAGGGGGGAAGAGACCCAGTACTTC.

The chain combines TRBV11-2 with TRBJ1-1; D might be TRBD1 (5 bases). The CDR3 runs 11 residues. Germline V gene sequence: CDR1 SGHAT, CDR2 FQNNGV. Trimming took 10 bases from V and 5 from J, leaving 11 bases between them. CDR3: CATTGRTEAFF. For the CDR3, the DNA is TGTGCCACTACAGGACGGACTGAAGCTTTCTTT.

The chain's CDR3 is CATAAQGVNQPQHF. The CDR3 nucleotides are TGTGCCACGGCCGCGCAGGGGGTCAATCAGCCCCAGCATTTT. The chain carries TRBV27 and TRBJ1-5; 7 nucleotides align to TRBD1. V was clipped by 10 bases and J by 3 bases; unmatched bases: 9. The length of the CDR3 is 14 residues. CDR1 and CDR2 from the germline V gene are MNHEY and SMNVEV (reference sequence).

V is TRBV11-3 and J is TRBJ2-1, with TRBD2 matching 7 bases. This CDR3 contains 14 residues. Germline CDR1 reads SGHNT; CDR2 reads YENEEA. The J segment lost 1 base and the V segment lost 7 bases, leaving 4 bases of the junction unmatched. CDR3 loop: CASNPGGSYNEQFF. The CDR3 region has the DNA TGTGCCAGCAACCCCGGGGGGTCCTACAATGAGCAGTTCTTC.

This clone has a single count. The gene calls are TRBV27 and TRBJ2-1, with 7 bases lining up with TRBD1. V gave up 3 bases and J gave up 4 bases; unmatched junction bases: 0. Looked up from germline, CDR1 is MNHEY and CDR2 is SMNVEV (reference sequence). The CDR3 is 13 amino acids. The CDR3 spells CASSLDRYNEQFF. The CDR3 DNA sequence: TGTGCCAGCAGTTTGGACAGGTACAATGAGCAGTTCTTC.

Points on this clone: Other DNA sequences in this specimen translate into the identical CDR3. The rearrangement uses TRBV28 and TRBJ1-2; D not resolved. The germline V and J ends were trimmed by 5 bases and 2 bases, with 6 bases remaining between them. This CDR3 contains 12 residues. The V gene's germline CDR1 is MDHEN and CDR2 SYDVKM. Here the CDR3 reads CASSRSNYGYTF. CDR3 DNA: TGTGCCAGCAGTCGTTCCAACTATGGCTACACCTTC.

This clone was seen a single time. The gene calls are TRBV2 and TRBJ2-1; TRBD1 aligns across 12 bases. Germline-derived CDR1 and CDR2 are SNHLY and FYNNEI. This CDR3 comprises 14 residues. V dropped 8 bases and J dropped 4; count of bases not matched to a gene: 3. For the CDR3, the DNA is TGTGCCAGCGGGGACAGGGGGCGTTACAATGAGCAGTTCTTC. The encoded protein is CASGDRGRYNEQFF.

This rearrangement joins TRBV7-2 to TRBJ1-2, with 8 bases that match TRBD1. There are 13 residues in the CDR3. Germline-derived CDR1 and CDR2 are SGHTA and FQGNSA. J was trimmed by 7 bases and V by 4 bases; bases with no gene match: 5. In nucleotides, the CDR3 is TGTGCCAGCAGCTCCCGGACAGGGATTGGCTACACCTTC. Protein sequence: CASSSRTGIGYTF.

The chain employs TRBV9 and TRBJ2-3; TRBD2 might be the D (5 bases). Germline V gene sequence: CDR1 SGDLS, CDR2 YYNGEE. The CDR3 covers 16 residues. The V end was cut by 4 bases, the J end by 2 bases, with 17 bases between. CDR3 region: CASSRKAVRTTDTQYF. Here the CDR3 DNA reads TGTGCCAGCAGCCGGAAAGCGGTCAGGACCACAGATACGCAGTATTTT.

In this sample, this clone turned up once. The V call is TRBV2, the J call TRBJ1-2, with D perhaps matching TRBD1 (6 bases). The CDR3 loop spans 13 amino acids. V was cut by 6 bases and J by 1 base, with 9 bases left in between. The germline V gene has CDR1 SNHLY and CDR2 FYNNEI. The CDR3 coding sequence is TGTGCCAGCAGGCCGGACAGTAACTATGGCTACACCTTC. Translation: CASRPDSNYGYTF.

The gene calls are TRBV9 and TRBJ2-5; D remains unclear. V was clipped by 6 bases and J by 9 bases, with 9 bases between them. This CDR3 is built from 10 residues. Germline assignment: CDR1 SGDLS and CDR2 YYNGEE. This CDR3 is CASTPVPQYF. As DNA, the CDR3 is TGTGCCAGCACCCCTGTCCCCCAGTACTTC.

The chain recombines TRBV29-1 with TRBJ2-7, with D possibly matching TRBD2 (7 bases). Germline CDR1 SQVTM, CDR2 ANQGSEA. With 5 bases removed from V and 5 bases from J, the gap between germline ends came to 19 bases. The CDR3 runs to 14 residues. CDR3 in DNA: TGCAGCGTTAGACCGCAGGGGAGGGGAGACGAGCAGTACTTC. Translated, it gives CSVRPQGRGDEQYF.

The chain employs TRBV24-1 and TRBJ2-7; TRBD1 agrees at 8 bases. The CDR3 loop spans 11 amino acids. Per germline, CDR1 KGHDR and CDR2 SFDVKD. The J segment lost 5 bases and the V segment lost 7 bases, leaving 0 bases of the junction unmatched. This CDR3 is CATRDRDEQYF. Here the CDR3 DNA reads TGTGCCACCAGGGACAGGGACGAGCAGTACTTC.